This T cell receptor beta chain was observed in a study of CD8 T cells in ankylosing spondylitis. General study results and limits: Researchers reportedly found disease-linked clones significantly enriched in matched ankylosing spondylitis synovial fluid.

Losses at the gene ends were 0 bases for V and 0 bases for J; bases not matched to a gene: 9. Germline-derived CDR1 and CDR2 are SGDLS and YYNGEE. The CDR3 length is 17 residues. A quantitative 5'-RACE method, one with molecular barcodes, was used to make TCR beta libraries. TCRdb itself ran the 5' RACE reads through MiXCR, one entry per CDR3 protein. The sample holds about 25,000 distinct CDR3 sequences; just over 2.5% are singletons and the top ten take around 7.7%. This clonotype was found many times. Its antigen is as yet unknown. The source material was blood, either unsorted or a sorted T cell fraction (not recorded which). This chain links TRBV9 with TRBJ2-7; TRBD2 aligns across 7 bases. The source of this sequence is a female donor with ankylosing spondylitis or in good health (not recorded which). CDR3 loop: CASSVGGGRTSSYEQYF. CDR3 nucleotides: TGTGCCAGCAGCGTAGGGGGGGGAAGGACATCCTCCTACGAGCAGTACTTC.